The entry that follows covers one T cell receptor (beta chain) sequence. The antigen is not known. This entry belongs to a study of CD8+ T cells in alopecia areata. Study-level points and caveats: Scalp sample data also include resident alphabeta T cells from normal skin. Treatment with tofacitinib significantly lowered scalp clonality and reduced expanded CD8+ clones among the top 100. While patients received tofacitinib, many expanded lesional clones remained present in scalp and blood.

Treatment denoted: oral pan-JAK inhibitor, 5-10 mg twice daily. Alopecia areata patients had lesional scalp punch biopsies and peripheral blood taken from them. RNA extraction and reverse transcription yielded cDNA as sequencing template. Profiled with immunoSEQ multiplex PCR; TCRdb holds only in-frame clones, not every one. The repertoire holds approximately 210,000 clones, 66% seen once, with approximately 1.2% in the top ten. The trim removed 6 bases at V and 5 bases at J, leaving 1 base unmatched. This CDR3 region has 13 residues. Germline CDR1 and CDR2: KGHSH and LQKENI. The chain couples TRBV18 to TRBJ1-6; 7 nucleotides line up with TRBD1. The TCR originated in a human donor with alopecia areata. This specimen was CD4+ T cells sorted from blood, taken at week 44, from a patient treated with tofacitinib. CDR3 protein: CASSGTDNSPLHF. The CDR3 DNA reads TGTGCCAGCTCCGGGACAGATAATTCACCCCTCCACTTT.